This T cell receptor beta chain came from a study of CD8 T cells in Susac syndrome. Overall study results and limits: It was acknowledged in the study that its TCR sequencing and HLA analysis involved a relatively small number of individuals.

The RNA, about 0.45 to 1 ug, was put through reverse transcription using random hexamers. TCRdb reprocessed the immunoSEQ multiplex PCR reads via MiXCR and lists one record per CDR3 protein. This table has about 190,000 distinct CDR3 sequences, approximately 95% appearing once. The individuals used as controls were healthy donors who had been matched for both age and sex. In regard to this clonotype: The antigen is not known.

Germline loops: CDR1 LGHNA, CDR2 YSLEER. V shed 4 bases and J shed 1 base, with 10 bases lying between them. The CDR3 covers 14 residues. The V gene is TRBV4-3, the J gene TRBJ1-1; D remains unclear. The TCR comes from a human donor in good health. Sequenced: CD4+ T cells from PBMCs. The chain's CDR3 is CASSRTTQNTEAFF. The CDR3 DNA reads TGCGCCAGCAGCCGAACGACACAGAACACTGAAGCTTTCTTT.